This paragraph reports one T cell receptor beta chain. This entry is derived from a study of T cells after posttransplantation cyclophosphamide. Generated by immunoSEQ multiplex PCR, the TCRdb table keeps only in-frame clones and is missing some. In the table there are approximately 5,400 clones, 94% of which are singletons. The sample was CD4+ T cells sorted from bone marrow. The sequence was collected from a woman aged 55 to 70 in good health, CMV-negative, and a related stem cell transplant donor.

The CDR3 coding sequence is TGTGCCAGCAGTTTATTTGCGGGTTCGTCCGAGCAGTACTTC. Translation: CASSLFAGSSEQYF. This sequence joins TRBV27 and TRBJ2-7; D possibly corresponds to TRBD2 (5 bases). Trimming took off 1 base at V and 6 bases at J, with 13 bases between the two ends. The CDR3 consists of 14 residues. CDR1 is MNHEY and CDR2 is SMNVEV in the germline V gene (reference sequence).